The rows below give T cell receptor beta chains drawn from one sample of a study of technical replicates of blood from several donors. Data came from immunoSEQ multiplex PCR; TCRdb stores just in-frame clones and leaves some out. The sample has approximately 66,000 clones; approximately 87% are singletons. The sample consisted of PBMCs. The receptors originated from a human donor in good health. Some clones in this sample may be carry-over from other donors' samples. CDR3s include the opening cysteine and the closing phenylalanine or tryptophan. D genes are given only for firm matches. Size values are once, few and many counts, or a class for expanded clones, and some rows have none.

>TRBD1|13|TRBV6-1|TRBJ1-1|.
TGTGCCAGCAGAGCCAGGGGGATCCCTGAAGCTTTCTTT
CASRARGIPEAFF
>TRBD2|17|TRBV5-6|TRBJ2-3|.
TGTGCCAGCAGCTTGGCCGGGACTAGCGGGGTTACAGATACGCAGTATTTT
CASSLAGTSGVTDTQYF
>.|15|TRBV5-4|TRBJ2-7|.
TGTGCCAGCAGCAAGGGGGCAGCGGGAGTCTACGAGCAGTACTTC
CASSKGAAGVYEQYF
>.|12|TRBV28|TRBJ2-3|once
TGTGCCAGCAGTTTATCGCGGGGTACGCAGTATTTT
CASSLSRGTQYF
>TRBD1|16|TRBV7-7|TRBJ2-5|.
TGTGCCAGCAGCTTAGCGCTCAGGGGGCGTGAAGAGACCCAGTACTTC
CASSLALRGREETQYF
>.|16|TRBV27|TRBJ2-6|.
TGTGCCAGCAGTTTACTACCTATCTCTGGGGCCAACGTCCTGACTTTC
CASSLLPISGANVLTF
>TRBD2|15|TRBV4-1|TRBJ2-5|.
TGCGCCAGCAGCCGAGGAGCGGGAGGTAAAGAGACCCAGTACTTC
CASSRGAGGKETQYF
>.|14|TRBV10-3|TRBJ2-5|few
TGTGCCATCAGTGAGCCGCGGCAAAGGGAGACCCAGTACTTC
CAISEPRQRETQYF
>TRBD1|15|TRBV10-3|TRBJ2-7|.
TGTGCCATCAGTGATTCGGCAGGGGGAAGCTACGAGCAGTACTTC
CAISDSAGGSYEQYF
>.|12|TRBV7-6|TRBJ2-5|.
TGTGCCAGCAGCACAGGTTCCGGGACCCAGTACTTC
CASSTGSGTQYF
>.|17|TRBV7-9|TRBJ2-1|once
TGTGCCAGCAGCTTAGCCCCCAGGAGGGGGCCGATCAATGAGCAGTTCTTC
CASSLAPRRGPINEQFF
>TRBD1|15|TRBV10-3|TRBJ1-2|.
TGTGCCATCAGTGAGTCGGGACAGGGGGCGGGGGGCTACACCTTC
CAISESGQGAGGYTF
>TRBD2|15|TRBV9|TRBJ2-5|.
TGTGCCAGCAGCGTCGGGGGTAGCGGGAGTGAGACCCAGTACTTC
CASSVGGSGSETQYF
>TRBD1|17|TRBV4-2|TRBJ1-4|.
TGTGCCAGCAGCGTTCGGTTATTGGGACAGTCTAATGAAAAACTGTTTTTT
CASSVRLLGQSNEKLFF
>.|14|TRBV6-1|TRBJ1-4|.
TGTGCCAGCAGTGACCCAGGGGAAAATGAAAAACTGTTTTTT
CASSDPGENEKLFF
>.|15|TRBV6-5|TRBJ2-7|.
TGTGCCAGCAGTTACCGTGTGGGGGCTAGCTACGAGCAGTACTTC
CASSYRVGASYEQYF
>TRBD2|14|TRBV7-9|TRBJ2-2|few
TGTGCCAGCAGCCCCGGACTAGCGTCGGGGGAGCTGTTTTTT
CASSPGLASGELFF
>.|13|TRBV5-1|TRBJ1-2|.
TGCGCCAGCAGCTCCGACAGCCCGTTGGGCTACACCTTC
CASSSDSPLGYTF
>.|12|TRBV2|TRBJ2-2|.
TGTGCCAGGAAAGAGGACACCGGGGAGCTGTTTTTT
CARKEDTGELFF
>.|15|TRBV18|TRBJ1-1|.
TGTGCCAGCTCACCGTCCACGGGAGGGGACACTGAAGCTTTCTTT
CASSPSTGGDTEAFF
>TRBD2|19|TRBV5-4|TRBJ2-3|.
TGTGCCAGCAGCTTGGTAGTAGCGGGAATCAGGTCGGGGACAGATACGCAGTATTTT
CASSLVVAGIRSGTDTQYF
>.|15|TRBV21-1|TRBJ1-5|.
TGTGCCAGCTCCGGGACAGGAGGGGTTACGGAGCCCCAGCATTTT
CASSGTGGVTEPQHF
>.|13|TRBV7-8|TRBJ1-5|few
TGTGCCAGCAGCTTAGCGGTAGTTCAGCCCCAGCATTTT
CASSLAVVQPQHF
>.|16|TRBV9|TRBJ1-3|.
TGTGCCAGCAGCGTAGAAGTAGGGGCGGACGGAAACACCATATATTTT
CASSVEVGADGNTIYF
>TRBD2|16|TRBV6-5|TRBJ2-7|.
TGTGCCAGCAGTTACTCCGGCCCTAGCGGGAGTAGCGAGCAGTACTTC
CASSYSGPSGSSEQYF
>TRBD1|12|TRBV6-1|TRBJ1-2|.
TGTGCCAGCAGTGTTTCGGGGACAGCCGGGGCCTTC
CASSVSGTAGAF
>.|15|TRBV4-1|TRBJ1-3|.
TGCGCCAGCAGTCCGAGGGCTATCTCTGGAAACACCATATATTTT
CASSPRAISGNTIYF
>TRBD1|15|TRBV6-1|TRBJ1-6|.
TGTGCCAGCAGTGAAGCGGGGCAGGGGGATTCACCCCTCCACTTT
CASSEAGQGDSPLHF
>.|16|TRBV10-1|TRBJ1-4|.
TGCGCCAGCAGTACTCCGGGAACTTCAACTAATGAAAAACTGTTTTTT
CASSTPGTSTNEKLFF
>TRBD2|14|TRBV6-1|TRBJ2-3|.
TGTGCCAGCAGCCTGACTAGCGGCACAGATACGCAGTATTTT
CASSLTSGTDTQYF
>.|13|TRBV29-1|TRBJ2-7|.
TGCAGCGTCGCCCGGAGGGCGGCCTACGAGCAGTACTTC
CSVARRAAYEQYF
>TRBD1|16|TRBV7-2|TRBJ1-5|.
TGTGCCAGCAGCGGCGAGGGGACAGGTAGCAATCAGCCCCAGCATTTT
CASSGEGTGSNQPQHF
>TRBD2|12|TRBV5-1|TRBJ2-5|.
TGCGCCAGCGCGGGGGAAAAAGAGACCCAGTACTTC
CASAGEKETQYF
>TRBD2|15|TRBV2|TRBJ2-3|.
TGTGCCACCGGGAGGGTGACTAGCTCCGCAGATACGCAGTATTTT
CATGRVTSSADTQYF
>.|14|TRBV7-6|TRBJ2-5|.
TGTGCCTCAGCCATCTCCGGGACTTTGGAGACCCAGTACTTC
CASAISGTLETQYF
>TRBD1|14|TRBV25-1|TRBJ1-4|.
TGTGCCAGCAGTGAGGCAGGGGGTAATGAAAAACTGTTTTTT
CASSEAGGNEKLFF
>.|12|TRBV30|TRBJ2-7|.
TGTGCCTGGAGTGAGGGGGGGAACGAGCAGTACTTC
CAWSEGGNEQYF
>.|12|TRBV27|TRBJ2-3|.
TGTGCCAGCAGTTTGAAGGGGGATACGCAGTATTTT
CASSLKGDTQYF
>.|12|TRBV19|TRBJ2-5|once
TGTGCCAGTGAGACTGATCAAGAGACCCAGTACTTC
CASETDQETQYF
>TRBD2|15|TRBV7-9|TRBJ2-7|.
TGTGCCAGCAGCTTTCTAGCGGGGCCCACCTACGAGCAGTACTTC
CASSFLAGPTYEQYF
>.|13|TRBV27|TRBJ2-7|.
TGTGCCAGCAGTCCAGGACTGTCCTACGAGCAGTACTTC
CASSPGLSYEQYF
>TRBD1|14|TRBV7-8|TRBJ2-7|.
TGTGCCAGCAGCTTAGATGCAGGGGGCTCGCCCTTGGCGTTC
CASSLDAGGSPLAF
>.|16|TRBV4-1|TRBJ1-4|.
TGCGCCAGCAGCCAAGATCTTGTCAGGTTTAATGAAAAACTGTTTTTT
CASSQDLVRFNEKLFF
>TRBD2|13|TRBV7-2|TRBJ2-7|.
TGTGCCAGCGCCTCTGCTAGCGGGAAGGGGCAGTACTTC
CASASASGKGQYF
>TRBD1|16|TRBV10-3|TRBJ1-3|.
TGTGCCATCAGTGACCGGGACAGAGCCTCTGGAAACACCATATATTTT
CAISDRDRASGNTIYF
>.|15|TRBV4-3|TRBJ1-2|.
TGCGCCAGCAGCCAAGATTCAGGGGTAGACTATGGCTACACCTTC
CASSQDSGVDYGYTF
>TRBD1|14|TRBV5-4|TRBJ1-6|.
TGTGCCAGCAGCACCAGACAGGGAGAATCACCCCTCCACTTT
CASSTRQGESPLHF
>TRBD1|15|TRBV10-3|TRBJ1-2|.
TGTGCCATCAGGAGCCCGGGACAGGGAGATTATGGCTACACCTTC
CAIRSPGQGDYGYTF